One sample yielded the 32 T cell receptor beta chains listed below, sequenced in a study of blood T cell repertoires in COVID-19 (dated by TCRdb to 2020 to 2022). Libraries came from the immunoSEQ multiplex PCR assay. The source is immuneACCESS, and TCRdb retained only in-frame sequences with V and J called. Part of the clones is not carried over; for the studies checked, unresolved V genes explain less than half of this, and the remainder is unexplained. For this sample the table gives 250,000 or so clones, of which roughly 84% were detected only once. The leading ten clones occupy 4% to 4.5% of the sample. Sequencing was done on a sample of peripheral blood. The source is a man in his 60s with acute or convalescent COVID-19.

This sequence joins TRBV7-6 and TRBJ2-7; D may be TRBD2 (6 bases). Germline CDR1 is SGHVS and CDR2 is FNYEAQ. This CDR3 is 15 amino acids long. V lost 1 base and J lost 0, with 10 bases in between. This chain's CDR3 is CASSLGPSDSYEQYF. CDR3 bases: TGTGCCAGCAGCTTAGGGCCTAGCGACTCCTACGAGCAGTACTTC.

The gene calls are TRBV4-1 and TRBJ1-1; no firm D call. Germline-derived CDR1 and CDR2 are MGHRA and YSYEKL. The CDR3 is made up of 15 amino acids. V was cut by 5 bases and J by 0 bases, with 13 bases left in between. The CDR3 protein is CASSVNRNLNTEAFF. The CDR3 DNA sequence: TGCGCCAGCAGCGTTAACAGAAACCTGAACACTGAAGCTTTCTTT.

The chain is built from TRBV6-5 and TRBJ1-5; possibly TRBD1 for D (5 bases). Looked up from germline, CDR1 is MNHEY and CDR2 is SVGAGI. Between the trimmed V and J ends, which lost 8 bases and 3 bases, there was a span of 14 bases. This CDR3 spans 14 amino acids. In nucleotides, the CDR3 is TGTGCCAGCCGGGGGGAGGGGCACAATCAGCCCCAGCATTTT. This sequence encodes CASRGEGHNQPQHF.

As regards this clone: This specimen includes other DNA sequences encoding the same CDR3. The rearrangement links TRBV18 to TRBJ1-2; no reliable D call. Germline V CDR1 and CDR2: KGHSH, LQKENI. The CDR3 length is 13 residues. Trimming stripped 6 bases from V and 2 bases from J, with 10 bases between. The CDR3 reads CASSPGGNYGYTF. The CDR3 DNA sequence: TGTGCCAGCTCCCCCGGAGGAAACTATGGCTACACCTTC.

J is TRBJ2-3 and V is TRBV9, with 8 bases aligning to TRBD2. This CDR3 contains 15 residues. V shed 0 bases, J shed 2 bases, and the junction held 2 bases outside the gene matches. Germline V CDR1 and CDR2: SGDLS, YYNGEE. The CDR3 bases are TGTGCCAGCAGCGTAGGTGGACTAGCCACAGATACGCAGTATTTT. It is translated as CASSVGGLATDTQYF.

The V gene is TRBV10-2, the J gene TRBJ1-5; 10 bases agree with TRBD1. This CDR3 has 16 residues. J lost 6 bases, V lost 6 bases, and 11 bases had no gene match. Looked up from germline, CDR1 is WSHSY and CDR2 is SAAADI. This chain's CDR3 is CASRKGQGYGSQPQHF. The CDR3 nucleotides read TGCGCCAGCAGAAAGGGACAGGGGTATGGGTCTCAGCCCCAGCATTTT.

J is TRBJ1-2 and V is TRBV27, with 9 bases identical to TRBD1. The germline gives CDR1 MNHEY, CDR2 SMNVEV (reference sequence). Unmatched junction bases numbered 10, after V lost 3 bases and J lost 5 bases. This CDR3 has 16 residues. CDR3 in DNA: TGTGCCAGCAGTTTCGATGGGACAGGGTCGTGGTATGGCTACACCTTC. Translation: CASSFDGTGSWYGYTF.

This clone came up once. J is TRBJ2-1 and V is TRBV25-1, with 9 bases matching TRBD2. The CDR3 covers 15 residues. The V gene end was trimmed by 1 base and the J gene end by 7 bases; junction bases not matched to a gene: 5. The V gene's germline CDR1 is MGHDK and CDR2 SYGVNS. CDR3 in DNA: TGTGCCAGCAGTGAATGGGCGGGAGGGCCTAATGAGCAGTTCTTC. Its protein is CASSEWAGGPNEQFF.

This sequence joins TRBV6-4 and TRBJ2-7; D possibly corresponds to TRBD1 (6 bases). Trimming left V 5 bases short and J 4 bases short, with 12 bases between. This CDR3 has 13 amino acids. CDR1 and CDR2 from the germline V gene are MRHNA and SNTAGT. CDR3 nucleotide sequence: TGTGCCAGCAGTAGACAGGTCGGGTACGAGCAGTACTTC. Translating gives CASSRQVGYEQYF.

The rearrangement joins TRBV6-6 to TRBJ1-5, with 8 bases that match TRBD1. This CDR3 region has 15 residues. Germline lookup yields CDR1 MNHNY and CDR2 SVGAGI (reference sequence). Trimming took 4 bases from V and 1 from J; bases not matched to a gene: 3. The CDR3, as DNA: TGTGCCAGCAGTTTACAGGGGGGCAGCAATCAGCCCCAGCATTTT. This encodes CASSLQGGSNQPQHF.

This rearrangement joins TRBV27 to TRBJ2-3; 11 nucleotides align to TRBD2. This CDR3 has 16 amino acids. The V gene's germline CDR1 is MNHEY and CDR2 SMNVEV (reference sequence). The V gene end was trimmed by 4 bases and the J gene end by 6 bases; junction bases not matched to a gene: 9. In nucleotides, the CDR3 is TGTGCCAGCAGTTCCTATAGCGGGGGGGCTGTGGATACGCAGTATTTT. Translating gives CASSSYSGGAVDTQYF.

The chain joins TRBV7-2 to TRBJ1-6; the D gene is possibly TRBD1 (6 bases). The germline gives CDR1 SGHTA, CDR2 FQGNSA. This CDR3 has 15 residues. V was cut by 2 bases and J by 6 bases, with 11 bases left in between. CDR3 sequence reads: CASSLRAGVNSPLHF. CDR3 nucleotides: TGTGCCAGCAGCTTAAGGGCAGGGGTTAATTCACCCCTCCACTTT.

The chain combines TRBV6-2 or TRBV6-3 with TRBJ1-4; possible D gene TRBD1, 5 bases. This CDR3 spans 13 amino acids. Trimming took off 5 bases at V and 5 bases at J, with 9 bases between the two ends. Germline CDR1 is MNHEY and CDR2 is SVGEGT. The CDR3 region is CASSRQQNEKLFF. The CDR3 DNA sequence: TGTGCCAGCAGTAGACAGCAAAATGAAAAACTGTTTTTT.

The chain uses TRBV19 and TRBJ1-6; D is ambiguous. This CDR3 has 15 residues. CDR1 LNHDA and CDR2 SQIVND come from the germline V gene (reference sequence). Between the trimmed V and J ends, which lost 10 bases and 7 bases, there was a span of 20 bases. The CDR3 is CATKPPGAGNSPLHF. The CDR3 coding sequence is TGTGCCACAAAACCCCCCGGTGCGGGGAATTCACCCCTCCACTTT.

The rearrangement uses TRBV29-1 and TRBJ2-3; 7 bases are shared with TRBD2. Germline lookup yields CDR1 SQVTM and CDR2 ANQGSEA. The CDR3 is 18 amino acids. V shed 8 bases, J shed 4 bases, and the junction held 24 bases outside the gene matches. The CDR3 DNA reads as TGCAGCTCTGTTGGTGGAGCGGGATCCTCGGGGGTCGCAGATACGCAGTATTTT. It yields the protein CSSVGGAGSSGVADTQYF.

The gene calls are TRBV28 and TRBJ2-1, with 7 bases lining up with TRBD1. The V gene end was trimmed by 4 bases and the J gene end by 3 bases; junction bases not matched to a gene: 6. The CDR3 is made up of 15 amino acids. Germline V gene sequence: CDR1 MDHEN, CDR2 SYDVKM. CDR3 residues: CASSSRQGFYNEQFF. The DNA of the CDR3 is TGTGCCAGCAGTTCTCGACAGGGCTTCTACAATGAGCAGTTCTTC.

V usage is TRBV19 and J usage is TRBJ1-2; the D gene is possibly TRBD1 (6 bases). The CDR3 totals 15 residues. Trimming pared 5 bases from V and 8 bases from J, leaving 21 bases between. Per germline, CDR1 LNHDA and CDR2 SQIVND (reference sequence). This CDR3 reads CASSPSTGFSSGYTF. Here the CDR3 DNA reads TGTGCCAGTAGTCCCAGTACAGGGTTTTCGTCCGGCTACACCTTC.

V usage is TRBV10-1 and J usage is TRBJ2-7; 12 nucleotides match TRBD1. This CDR3 comprises 16 residues. From germline, CDR1 is WNHNN and CDR2 SYGVQD (reference sequence). The ends lost 4 bases at V and 4 bases at J; junction bases unmatched: 8. The chain's CDR3 is CASSGVVGQGAYEQYF. CDR3 coding DNA: TGCGCCAGCAGTGGAGTGGTGGGACAGGGGGCTTACGAGCAGTACTTC.

This chain uses TRBV5-1 with TRBJ1-1; 8 bases are shared with TRBD1. This CDR3 is built from 16 residues. After removal of 2 bases from V and 5 bases from J, the junction contained 11 bases not matched to a gene. Germline-derived CDR1 and CDR2 are SGHRS and YFSETQ. Here the CDR3 reads CASSFDGDRKGTEAFF. CDR3 coding DNA: TGCGCCAGCAGCTTTGATGGGGACAGGAAGGGGACTGAAGCTTTCTTT.

This chain uses TRBV3-1 (or the pseudogene TRBV3-2) with TRBJ2-3; 7 bases are a match to TRBD2. This CDR3 has 11 residues. Germline trimming cut 10 bases from V and 4 bases from J; bases unmatched to any gene: 2. Per germline, CDR1 LGHDT and CDR2 YNNKEL (reference sequence). For the CDR3, the DNA is TGTGCCACGGGGGGAGCAGATACGCAGTATTTT. Amino acids: CATGGADTQYF.

The gene calls are TRBV30 and TRBJ1-3; weak D call: TRBD1 (6 bases). The CDR3 totals 15 residues. With 1 base removed from V and 0 bases from J, the gap between germline ends came to 10 bases. CDR1 is GTSNPN, CDR2 SVGIG, per germline (reference sequence). The CDR3, as DNA: TGTGCCTGGAGTGAGAGGGGGTCCTCTGGAAACACCATATATTTT. This encodes CAWSERGSSGNTIYF. The whole variable domain, filled in from reference TRBV30 and TRBJ1-3, reads SQTIHQWPATLVQPVGSPLSLECTVEGTSNPNLYWYRQAAGRGLQLLFYSVGIGQISSEVPQNLSASRPQDRQFILSSKKLLLSDSGFYLCAWSERGSSGNTIYFGEGSWLTVV.

About this clone itself: Its ends do not fully match the called genes, so a read error is possible. This sequence joins TRBV6-1 and TRBJ2-6, with D perhaps being TRBD1 or TRBD2 (5 bases each). Germline loops: CDR1 MNHNS, CDR2 SASEGT. The CDR3 covers 18 residues. CDR3 sequence: CASREGSGALSGANVLTF. The CDR3 DNA is TGTGCCAGCAGGGAAGGGAGTGGGGCGCTCTCTGGGGCCAACGTCCTGACTTTC.

This chain joins TRBV7-9 and TRBJ1-3, with TRBD1 as a possible D gene (5 bases). Germline values: CDR1 SEHNR, CDR2 FQNEAQ (reference sequence). This CDR3 comprises 15 residues. Between the trimmed V and J ends, which lost 1 base and 2 bases, there was a span of 9 bases. Here the CDR3 DNA reads TGTGCCAGCAGCTTAGAAGGACAAACTGGAAACACCATATATTTT. It specifies CASSLEGQTGNTIYF.

This clone was observed a single time. This rearrangement joins TRBV9 to TRBJ2-7, with 9 bases matching TRBD2. J lost 0 bases, V lost 4 bases, and 14 bases had no gene match. Germline V gives CDR1 SGDLS, CDR2 YYNGEE. The CDR3 is 18 residues long. CDR3 coding DNA: TGTGCCAGCAGCCCATCAGGCCCCCATAGCGGGGGCTCCTACGAGCAGTACTTC. The encoded protein is CASSPSGPHSGGSYEQYF. The full variable domain, rest sourced from reference TRBV9 and TRBJ2-7, is DSGVTQTPKHLITATGQRVTLRCSPRSGDLSVYWYQQSLDQGLQFLIQYYNGEERAKGNILERFSAQQFPDLHSELNLSSLELGDSALYFCASSPSGPHSGGSYEQYFGPGTRLTVT.

The rearrangement links TRBV4-3 to TRBJ2-7; possible D gene TRBD1, 5 bases. V lost 3 bases and J 6 bases, leaving 12 bases between the germline ends. The length of the CDR3 is 13 residues. Looked up from germline, CDR1 is LGHNA and CDR2 is YSLEER. CDR3 nucleotides: TGCGCCAGCAGCCAGGGGCTATATAGCGAGCAGTACTTC. Translation gives CASSQGLYSEQYF.

This clone has a single count. The chain employs TRBV24-1 and TRBJ2-3, with 9 bases lining up with TRBD1. Unmatched junction bases numbered 6, after V lost 7 bases and J lost 2 bases. Germline CDR1 KGHDR, CDR2 SFDVKD. The CDR3 length is 15 residues. The DNA for the CDR3 is TGTGCCACCAGCCGAGGACAGGGGACCACAGATACGCAGTATTTT. It specifies CATSRGQGTTDTQYF.

This clone was recorded a few times. The genes are TRBV5-1 and TRBJ1-3; D might be TRBD1 (6 bases). The CDR3 has 14 amino acids. Per the germline V gene, CDR1 is SGHRS and CDR2 is YFSETQ. With 2 bases removed from V and 4 bases from J, the gap between germline ends came to 10 bases. The CDR3 reads CASSLTGIGNTIYF. The CDR3 DNA is TGCGCCAGCAGCTTAACAGGGATAGGAAACACCATATATTTT.

The count of this clone is one. J is TRBJ2-5 and V is TRBV6-5; TRBD1 agrees at 8 bases. Unmatched junction bases numbered 12, after V lost 7 bases and J lost 5 bases. This CDR3 region has 15 residues. Per the germline V gene, CDR1 is MNHEY and CDR2 is SVGAGI. The CDR3 protein is CASTSGRGLRETQYF. The CDR3 DNA reads TGTGCCAGCACAAGCGGCAGGGGGCTCCGGGAGACCCAGTACTTC.

The CDR3 DNA reads TGTGCCATCAGTGGCACCCGGGACAGTAAAACAGGAGGCTACACCTTC. Translated: CAISGTRDSKTGGYTF. The chain couples TRBV10-3 to TRBJ1-2, with TRBD1 identical over 7 bases. The CDR3 totals 16 residues. The germline V gene encodes CDR1 ENHRY and CDR2 SYGVKD. V lost 4 bases to trimming and J lost 8 bases; unmatched junction nucleotides: 16.

The chain has TRBV2 and TRBJ1-6; D gene ambiguous. Trimming removed 10 bases at V and 9 bases at J, with 22 bases between. The CDR3 runs 15 residues. CDR1 is SNHLY and CDR2 is FYNNEI in the germline V gene. The CDR3 spells CATKISETQTSPLHF. For the CDR3, the DNA is TGTGCCACCAAGATATCCGAGACACAGACTTCACCCCTCCACTTT.

The gene calls are TRBV5-1 and TRBJ2-1; D may be TRBD1 (6 bases). CDR1 is SGHRS and CDR2 is YFSETQ in the germline V gene. Trimming took off 4 bases at V and 5 bases at J, with 16 bases between the two ends. This CDR3 region has 15 residues. The CDR3 here is CASSPNPGQNNEQFF. DNA for the CDR3: TGCGCCAGCAGCCCCAATCCGGGACAAAACAATGAGCAGTTCTTC.

This chain uses TRBV9 with TRBJ2-1; 8 bases match TRBD2. CDR3 length equals 16 residues. CDR1 and CDR2 (germline): SGDLS, YYNGEE. With 4 bases clipped from V and 4 bases from J, the junction kept 10 bases outside the gene matches. The CDR3 region has the DNA TGTGCCAGCAGCTTCCAGCGGGAGACCCTTTACAATGAGCAGTTCTTC. Protein: CASSFQRETLYNEQFF.